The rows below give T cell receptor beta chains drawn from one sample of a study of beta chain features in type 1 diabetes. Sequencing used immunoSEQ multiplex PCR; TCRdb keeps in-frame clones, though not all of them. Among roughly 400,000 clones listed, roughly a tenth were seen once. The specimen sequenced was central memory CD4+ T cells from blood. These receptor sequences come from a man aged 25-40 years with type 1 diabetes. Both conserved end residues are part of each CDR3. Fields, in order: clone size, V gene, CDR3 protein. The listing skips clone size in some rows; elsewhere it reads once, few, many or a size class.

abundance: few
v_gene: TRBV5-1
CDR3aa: CASSILAGVGETQYF

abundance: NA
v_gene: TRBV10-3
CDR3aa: CAISDSTSTDTQYF

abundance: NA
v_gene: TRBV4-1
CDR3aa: CASSPSSTGPYEQYF

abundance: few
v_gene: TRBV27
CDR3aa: CASSLSFSNYGYTF

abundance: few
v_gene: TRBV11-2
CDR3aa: CASSPLTSETQYF

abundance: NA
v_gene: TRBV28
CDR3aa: CASRGGAYGNTIYF

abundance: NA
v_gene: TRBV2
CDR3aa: CASGVVTYNEQFF

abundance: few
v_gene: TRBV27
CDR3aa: CASGALAGVSEQYF

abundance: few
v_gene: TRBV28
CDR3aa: CASGGTGAGGPGSYNEQFF

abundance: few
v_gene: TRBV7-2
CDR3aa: CASSLSRGTGLGYTF

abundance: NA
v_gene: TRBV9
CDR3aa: CASSVDRVHEQYF

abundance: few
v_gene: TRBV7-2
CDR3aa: CASSGWTSGGVSGTQYF

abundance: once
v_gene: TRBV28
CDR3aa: CASRQGYNQPQHF

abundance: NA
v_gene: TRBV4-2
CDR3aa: CASSQAGTGGYEQYF

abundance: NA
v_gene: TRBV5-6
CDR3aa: CASSFTGINTGELFF

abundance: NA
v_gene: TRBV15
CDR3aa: CATSRDSRALSGDEQFF

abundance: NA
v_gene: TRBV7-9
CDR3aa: CASSLMGTGSYEQYF

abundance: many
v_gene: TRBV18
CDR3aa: CASSPQGLDTEAFF

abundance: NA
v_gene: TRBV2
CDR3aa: CASSERPPGGGVNYGYTF

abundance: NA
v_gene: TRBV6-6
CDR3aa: CASSYRPNEKLFF

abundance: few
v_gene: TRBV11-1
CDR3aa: CASSTAGFSSGANVLTF

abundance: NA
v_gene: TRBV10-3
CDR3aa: CATGATVQGSDEQFF

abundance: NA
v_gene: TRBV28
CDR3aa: CASRTSYGYTF

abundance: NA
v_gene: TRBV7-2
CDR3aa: CASSLILEQFF

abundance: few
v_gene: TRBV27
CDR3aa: CASSLRFRGTTNEKLFF

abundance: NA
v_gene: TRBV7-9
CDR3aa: CASSFPSVYEQYF

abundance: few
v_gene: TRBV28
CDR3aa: CASSFGQGYGYTF

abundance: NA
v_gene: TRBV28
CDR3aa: CASSLWDRNYEQYF

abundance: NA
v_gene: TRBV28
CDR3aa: CASRDEGKLFF

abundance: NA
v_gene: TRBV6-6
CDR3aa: CASSYLDEQYF

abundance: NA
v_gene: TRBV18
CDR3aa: CASSPPAGSGETQYF

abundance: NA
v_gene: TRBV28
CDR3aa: CASRPDRNTEAFF

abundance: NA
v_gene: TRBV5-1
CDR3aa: CASSWGPGTGAFEQYF

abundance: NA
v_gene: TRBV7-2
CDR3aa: CASSRTWGSNQPQHF

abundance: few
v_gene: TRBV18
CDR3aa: CASSPLAQRRNTGELFF

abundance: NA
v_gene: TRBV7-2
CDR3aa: CASSLGGSVSYEQYF

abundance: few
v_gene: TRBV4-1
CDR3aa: CASSQVWGFGSNQPQHF

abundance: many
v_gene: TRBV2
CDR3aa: CASSVRSPGNEQFF

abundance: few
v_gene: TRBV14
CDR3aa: CASSQLAGGSTDTQYF

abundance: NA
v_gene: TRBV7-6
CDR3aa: CASSELQGNTEAFF

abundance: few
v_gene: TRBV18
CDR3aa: CASSLRLRDGTEPQHF

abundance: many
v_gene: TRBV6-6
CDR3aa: CASASPPWANEKLFF

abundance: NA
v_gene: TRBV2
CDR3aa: CASSDALLNDYTF

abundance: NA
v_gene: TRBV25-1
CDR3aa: CASTGVDSNQPQHF

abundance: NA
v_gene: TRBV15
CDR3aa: CATSRVPGETQYF

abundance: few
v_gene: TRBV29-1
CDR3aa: CSVEDQGYVSGGVETQYF

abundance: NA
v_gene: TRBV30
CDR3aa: CAWSSKFYEQYF

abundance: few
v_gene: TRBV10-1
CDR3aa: CASMSSGGGELFF

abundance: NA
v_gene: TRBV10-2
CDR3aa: CASSELASGKYEQYF

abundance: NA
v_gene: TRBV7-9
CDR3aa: CASSFTTEAFF